This section outlines one T cell receptor (beta chain) sequence together with its context. The sample belongs to a study of blood T cell repertoires in COVID-19. The wider study: COVID-19 samples from acute and convalescent phases originated in the United States, Italy and Spain.

Profiling relied on immunoSEQ multiplex PCR, and the TCRdb table lists in-frame clones only, not all of them. The repertoire holds roughly 200,000 clones, with roughly 92% as singletons. While infection was still active, Seattle patients were enrolled and then followed longitudinally. Per the germline V gene, CDR1 is SEHNR and CDR2 is FQNEAQ (reference sequence). The CDR3 covers 18 residues. The V gene end was trimmed by 6 bases and the J gene end by 0 bases; junction bases not matched to a gene: 8. The sample comprised peripheral blood. This rearrangement joins TRBV7-9 to TRBJ2-6; 10 positions agree with TRBD1. The receptor's source is a man between 25 and 39 years old with COVID-19, enrolled during active disease. CDR3 amino acids: CASSYTGTGDSGANVLTF. The CDR3 nucleotides read TGTGCCAGCAGTTACACCGGGACAGGGGACTCTGGGGCCAACGTCCTGACTTTC.